Presented here are 16 T cell receptor beta chains from one specimen sequenced in a study of blood T cell repertoires in COVID-19. Sequencing used immunoSEQ multiplex PCR; TCRdb keeps in-frame clones, though not all of them. The sample shows about 80,000 clones, 82% of them seen only once. Material: peripheral blood. The receptors shown here come from a human donor in a cohort sampled during active COVID-19.

The genes are TRBV10-2 and TRBJ1-1, with 10 positions matching TRBD1. V shed 1 base and J 5 bases; nucleotides not matched to a gene: 7. In germline, CDR1 is WSHSY, CDR2 SAAADI. This CDR3 has 16 amino acids. CDR3 sequence (DNA): TGCGCCAGCAGTGAGTGGGACAGGGGCCTACAGACTGAAGCTTTCTTT. This encodes CASSEWDRGLQTEAFF.

The V and J genes are TRBV5-1 and TRBJ2-2; D is perhaps TRBD1 (5 bases). Germline CDR1 reads SGHRS; CDR2 reads YFSETQ. The CDR3 consists of 14 residues. Trimming stripped 2 bases from V and 4 bases from J, with 9 bases between. CDR3 nucleotide sequence: TGCGCCAGCAGCTTAAGTCAGGGCACCGGGGAGCTGTTTTTT. Translating gives CASSLSQGTGELFF. The full variable domain, completed using reference TRBV5-1 and TRBJ2-2, is KAGVTQTPRYLIKTRGQQVTLSCSPISGHRSVSWYQQTPGQGLQFLFEYFSETQRNKGNFPGRFSGRQFSNSRSEMNVSTLELGDSALYLCASSLSQGTGELFFGEGSRLTVL.

The chain joins TRBV12-5 to TRBJ2-2; TRBD2 matches 10 bases. The V gene end was trimmed by 0 bases and the J gene end by 4 bases; junction bases not matched to a gene: 5. This CDR3 comprises 17 residues. Germline CDR1 is LGHNT and CDR2 is FRNRAP. The CDR3 sequence: CASGLVAGTSVTGELFF. CDR3 coding DNA: TGTGCTAGTGGTTTGGTGGCCGGGACTAGCGTCACCGGGGAGCTGTTTTTT.

The chain joins TRBV4-2 to TRBJ2-2; TRBD1 aligns across 10 bases. With V trimmed by 1 base and J by 5 bases, 1 base remained unmatched. CDR3 length equals 15 residues. Germline CDR1 is LGHNA and CDR2 is YNFKEQ. The CDR3 DNA is TGTGCCAGCAGCCAAGTGGGACAGGGGACCGGGGAGCTGTTTTTT. It translates to CASSQVGQGTGELFF.

The J gene is TRBJ1-5, the V gene TRBV28, with D perhaps TRBD1 (5 bases). The CDR3 spans 16 residues. CDR1 is MDHEN and CDR2 is SYDVKM in the germline V gene. V dropped 3 bases and J dropped 2 bases, with 14 bases sitting between them. CDR3 DNA sequence: TGTGCCAGCAGTTTCGAGGAGGGGATGGGCAATCAGCCCCAGCATTTT. Translation: CASSFEEGMGNQPQHF.

This clone has a handful of counts. The J gene is TRBJ2-2, the V gene TRBV19; D is possibly TRBD1 (5 bases). CDR3 length: 14 residues. Trimming cost V 5 bases and J 2 bases, with 9 bases left between them. CDR1 is LNHDA and CDR2 is SQIVND in the germline V gene (reference sequence). This chain's CDR3 is CASSRRANTGELFF. CDR3 nucleotide sequence: TGTGCCAGTAGTCGCAGGGCCAACACCGGGGAGCTGTTTTTT.

This clone was detected a few times. The chain employs TRBV29-1 and TRBJ1-2, with TRBD1 as a possible D gene (5 bases). Germline loops: CDR1 SQVTM, CDR2 ANQGSEA. Between the trimmed V and J ends, which lost 4 bases and 5 bases, there was a span of 14 bases. This CDR3 is 13 amino acids long. CDR3 DNA: TGCAGCGTTGGGAAGGGAGGGGAGTATGGCTACACCTTC. Protein: CSVGKGGEYGYTF.

This chain links TRBV19 with TRBJ1-5; D is ambiguous. Germline lookup yields CDR1 LNHDA and CDR2 SQIVND (reference sequence). V shed 3 bases and J shed 5 bases, with 8 bases lying between them. The CDR3 loop spans 13 amino acids. The CDR3 nucleotides are TGTGCCAGTAGTATTTCCCGGGATCAGCCCCAGCATTTT. It yields the protein CASSISRDQPQHF.

Concerning this clone itself: In the same sample, other DNA sequences code for this CDR3. The chain has TRBV5-4 and TRBJ1-2; 7 bases line up with TRBD1. The junction had 11 bases not matched to a gene; V was cut back by 8 bases and J by 4 bases. Germline assignment: CDR1 SGHNT and CDR2 YYREEE (reference sequence). This CDR3 is built from 14 residues. This CDR3 is CASSPTPGGYGYTF. In nucleotides, the CDR3 is TGTGCCAGTAGCCCCACTCCAGGGGGCTATGGCTACACCTTC.

The V call is TRBV6-2 or TRBV6-3, the J call TRBJ2-1; 8 nucleotides line up with TRBD2. This CDR3 spans 17 amino acids. Per germline, CDR1 MNHEY and CDR2 SVGEGT. With 6 bases clipped from V and 2 bases from J, the junction kept 12 bases outside the gene matches. The CDR3 DNA reads TGTGCCAGCAGCCCTCGGGGCGGGGGGACTACCTACAATGAGCAGTTCTTC. Protein: CASSPRGGGTTYNEQFF.

This clone appeared a few times. The chain uses TRBV12-3 or TRBV12-4 and TRBJ1-1; D is undetermined. CDR3 length: 12 residues. The V end lost 3 bases, the J end lost 6 bases, and 8 bases lay between the germline ends. The CDR3 here is CASSLWASEAFF. The CDR3 bases are TGTGCCAGCAGTTTGTGGGCCTCTGAAGCTTTCTTT.

The rearrangement uses TRBV27 and TRBJ1-5; 7 bases map to TRBD1. The CDR3 is 15 amino acids. Trimming removed 3 bases from V and 4 bases from J; junction bases left unmatched: 6. Germline V gene sequence: CDR1 MNHEY, CDR2 SMNVEV (reference sequence). In nucleotides, the CDR3 is TGTGCCAGCAGTTTTTCAGGCAGGGGGAATCAGCCCCAGCATTTT. Encoded protein: CASSFSGRGNQPQHF.

This chain joins TRBV19 and TRBJ1-1, with 8 bases fitting TRBD1. This CDR3 comprises 16 residues. In germline, CDR1 is LNHDA, CDR2 SQIVND (reference sequence). J lost 4 bases, V lost 2 bases, and 9 bases had no gene match. The DNA for the CDR3 is TGTGCCAGTAGTATACGCGGACAGGGACCTCGCACTGAAGCTTTCTTT. It yields the protein CASSIRGQGPRTEAFF.

The chain has TRBV19 and TRBJ1-2; 7 bases map to TRBD1. The trim removed 4 bases at V and 4 bases at J, leaving 6 bases unmatched. Germline assignment: CDR1 LNHDA and CDR2 SQIVND (reference sequence). The CDR3 runs to 14 residues. CDR3 in amino acids: CASSSTGATYGYTF. The CDR3 DNA follows: TGTGCCAGTAGTAGTACAGGGGCGACCTATGGCTACACCTTC.

This clone was observed a single time. The CDR3 protein is CASRAGGAGKNIQYF. In nucleotides, the CDR3 is TGTGCCAGCAGAGCAGGGGGCGCGGGCAAAAACATTCAGTACTTC. J is TRBJ2-4 and V is TRBV2; TRBD1 agrees at 8 bases. The junction had 7 bases not matched to a gene; V was cut back by 6 bases and J by 3 bases. Germline V lookup: CDR1 SNHLY, CDR2 FYNNEI. The length of the CDR3 is 15 residues.

V usage is TRBV6-5 and J usage is TRBJ2-3; TRBD1 aligns across 7 bases. V was pared by 7 bases and J by 2 bases, with 6 bases of the junction left unmatched. Germline CDR1 reads MNHEY; CDR2 reads SVGAGI. CDR3 length: 14 residues. CDR3 coding DNA: TGTGCCAGCACCCGGGACAGCTACACAGATACGCAGTATTTT. It yields the protein CASTRDSYTDTQYF.